This passage covers 8 T cell receptor beta chains from one sample sequenced in a study of Tregs in tolerant kidney transplant recipients. TCRdb's copy holds only in-frame clones and misses some; the assay was immunoSEQ multiplex PCR. The data include under 35,000 clones; the top ten clones carry 14%. The source was CD8+ T cells from blood, collected before the transplant. All receptors come from a human donor who received a combined kidney and bone marrow transplant.

To note about this clone: From the germline J gene comes the end of the CDR3, since the read stops 3 residues before it. The V call is TRBV20-1, the J call TRBJ2-7; 8 nucleotides line up with TRBD1. CDR3 length: 14 amino acids. Germline assignment: CDR1 DFQATT and CDR2 SNEGSKA (reference sequence). With 1 base clipped from V and 6 bases from J, the junction kept 8 bases outside the gene matches. The CDR3 protein is CSARGLGQGIEQYF. The DNA read from the CDR3 is TGCAGTGCTAGAGGACTAGGACAGGGCATCGAG.

Remarks on this clone: Read sequence stops 3 residues before the CDR3 end, and the germline J gene provides the missing end. The chain links TRBV29-1 to TRBJ2-1, with TRBD2 matching 8 bases. The CDR3 runs 15 residues. Germline V gene lookup returns CDR1 SQVTM and CDR2 ANQGSEA. V lost 0 bases and J lost 4; bases outside the gene matches: 5. The part of the CDR3 DNA that was read is TGCAGCGTTGAAGATGAACTAGCGGTTTACAATGAG. It translates to CSVEDELAVYNE. The full CDR3 protein reads CSVEDELAVYNEQFF.

Note on this clone: The observed sequence ends 3 residues before the CDR3 terminus, with the missing tail filled in from the germline J gene. The chain is built from TRBV29-1 and TRBJ2-2; D is unclear. This CDR3 is 13 amino acids long. V was trimmed by 7 bases and J by 2 bases, leaving 11 bases between them. Germline CDR1 is SQVTM and CDR2 is ANQGSEA. Incomplete CDR3 DNA: TGCAGCGCCCGTGCGTCAAACACCGGGGAG. Encoded protein: CSARASNTGE. The complete CDR3 protein is CSARASNTGELFF.

CDR3 bases read: TGCAGTGCACCCGGGCTAGCGGGAGGGCCGTACACCGGGGAG. It specifies CSAPGLAGGPYTGE. The whole CDR3 reads CSAPGLAGGPYTGELFF. The genes are TRBV20-1 and TRBJ2-2, with TRBD2 matching over 12 bases. The read terminates 3 residues ahead of where the CDR3 ends, so the germline J gene completes it. Germline-derived CDR1 and CDR2 are DFQATT and SNEGSKA (reference sequence). V trimming: 6 bases; J trimming: 3 bases; junction bases outside the gene matches: 11. This CDR3 is built from 17 residues.

A word on this clone: The read is 3 residues too short to cover the CDR3 end, so that end is filled in from the germline J gene. The chain joins TRBV9 to TRBJ2-1; 13 nucleotides align to TRBD2. From germline, CDR1 is SGDLS and CDR2 YYNGEE. The CDR3 runs to 15 residues. V lost 0 bases and J lost 7; bases outside the gene matches: 1. The chain's CDR3 is CASSVGTSGGNEQFF. The sequenced CDR3 bases are TGTGCCAGCAGCGTAGGGACTAGCGGGGGAAATGAG.

CDR3 DNA (partial): TGTGCCAGCAGCTTAGGGACATCCGGAAACACC. Translating gives CASSLGTSGNT. The CDR3 in full is CASSLGTSGNTIYF. V is TRBV7-8 and J is TRBJ1-3, with D maybe TRBD1 (5 bases). The sequenced fragment ends 3 residues before the CDR3 boundary, so the rest is inferred from the germline J gene. This CDR3 has 14 amino acids. Trimming cost V 1 base and J 4 bases, with 8 bases left between them. CDR1 and CDR2 from the germline V gene are SGHVS and FQNEAQ.

To note about this clone: The observed sequence ends 3 residues before the CDR3 terminus, with the missing tail filled in from the germline J gene. The J gene is TRBJ2-2, the V gene TRBV9; 8 positions match TRBD2. Germline V gene sequence: CDR1 SGDLS, CDR2 YYNGEE. J was trimmed by 2 bases and V by 3 bases; bases with no gene match: 15. The CDR3 totals 19 residues. The CDR3 is CASSESPSRGGFNTGELFF. CDR3 DNA (partial): TGTGCCAGCAGCGAGAGCCCCTCCCGGGGGGGCTTTAACACCGGGGAG.

Concerning this clone: The read terminates 3 residues ahead of where the CDR3 ends, so the germline J gene completes it. The chain links TRBV9 to TRBJ2-1; 9 nucleotides line up with TRBD2. This CDR3 contains 15 residues. Germline V CDR1 and CDR2: SGDLS, YYNGEE. V lost 4 bases, J lost 3 bases, and 5 bases stayed unmatched. CDR3 DNA (partial): TGTGCCAGCAGCCAGTCTAGCGGGGACTACAATGAG. It codes for CASSQSSGDYNE. The whole CDR3 is CASSQSSGDYNEQFF.